Given below is one TCR beta chain in context. The antigen remains undetermined. Here immunoSEQ multiplex PCR was the method, and the copy in TCRdb shows in-frame clones only, minus some. The sample records 140,000 or so clones, around 90% being singletons. The CDR3 extends over 16 amino acids. Germline values: CDR1 ENHRY, CDR2 SYGVKD. The sample comes from a study of graft-versus-host responses after intestinal transplantation. Specimen: unstimulated CD4+ T cells sorted from spleen or lymph node cells, collected before intestinal transplant. The origin of this receptor is a human donor who received an intestinal transplant. The chain joins TRBV10-3 to TRBJ2-5, with D perhaps matching TRBD2 (5 bases). The closer fit of TRBJ2-7 to the DNA end suggests the J call may be wrong. As DNA, the CDR3 is TGTGCCATCAGCCTTACTACCCGGGAAGGCCTCTACGAGCAGTACTTC. It specifies CAISLTTREGLYEQYF.